This T cell receptor (beta chain) comes out of a study of blood T cell repertoires in COVID-19 (dated by TCRdb to 2018 to 2021). Study-level background: Samples from collaborators originated in the United States, Italy and Spain and spanned both the acute and convalescent phases of COVID-19. The prospective study material was composed of cDNA or gDNA derived from T cells, B-cell-depleted T cells, or PBMCs. Subjects who had been exposed to COVID-19, were actively infected with it, or had recovered from it provided the deeply sampled blood TCRbeta repertoires that made up the dataset. A freely available public database, intended as a resource for researchers studying the immune response to SARS-CoV-2, is where the repertoires were released. The samples were drawn from the first 160 participants of the ongoing ImmuneRACE study and from over a thousand subjects provided by 6 global collaborators. Sample metadata almost always included a de-identified subject ID, COVID-19 status, age in years and sex. Where HLA class I and class II types were available, the types were taken from metadata supplied by the sample provider, not from assay-based typing.

The collaborating institutions used their own protocols to collect whole blood in K2EDTA tubes. For TCRbeta analysis, collaborators shipped samples as frozen whole blood, isolated PBMCs, or DNA extracted from either of those sample types. The full study reports these points: The quantity of clinical and demographic metadata differed by source and by participant and was supplied without curation.

V is pruned by 4 bases and J by 4 bases, leaving 6 bases of the junction without a gene match. The germline V gene (reference sequence) sets CDR1 to MNHEY and CDR2 to SMNVEV. The CDR3 runs 15 residues from the cysteine to the phenylalanine. The kept DNA is CDR3 alone, 45 bases in frame from the first base. The immunoSEQ Assay, a bias-controlled multiplex PCR, was used to amplify TCRbeta CDR3 regions from genomic DNA. Per the original workflow: The number of nucleated cells in each sample was estimated by amplification of reference gene primers within the assay. Sequence reads were collapsed and filtered to measure the absolute abundance of every unique TCRbeta CDR3 rearrangement. For each sample, productive Simpson clonality was calculated by taking the square root of Simpson's diversity index across productive rearrangements. Sourced from immuneACCESS, this table was stored by TCRdb with only in-frame sequences that have V and J called. A share of the clones is absent; for the studies checked, an unresolved V gene accounts for under half, and the remainder has no known explanation. That table is the source of V, J and clone size, and D and trimming were worked out from the DNA. This sample lists around 63,000 clones; around 81% were detected once. Of the sample, 7.2% falls within the top ten clones.

This clone showed up just once. The antigen it recognizes is unknown. No quality values exist for individual bases; no much larger clone is one base distant. Recombination connected TRBV27 to TRBJ1-3; 8 bases in the middle match TRBD1. This TCR was recovered from a man aged 60 to 69 with acute or convalescent COVID-19. Sequenced: peripheral blood. The CDR3 protein: CASSSAGGRGNTIYF. In nucleotides, the sequence is TGTGCCAGCAGTTCCGCAGGGGGCCGAGGAAACACCATATATTTT.